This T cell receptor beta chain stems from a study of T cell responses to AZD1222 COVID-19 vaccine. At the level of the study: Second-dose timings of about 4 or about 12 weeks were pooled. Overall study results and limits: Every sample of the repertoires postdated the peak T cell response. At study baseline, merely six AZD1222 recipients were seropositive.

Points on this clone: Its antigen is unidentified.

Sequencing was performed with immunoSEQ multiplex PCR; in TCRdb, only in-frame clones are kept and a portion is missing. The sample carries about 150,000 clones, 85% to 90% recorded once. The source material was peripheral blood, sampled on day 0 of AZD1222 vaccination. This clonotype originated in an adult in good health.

The CDR3 here is CASSGHRDRGYEQYF. CDR3 DNA: TGTGCCAGCAGCGGGCACCGGGACAGAGGCTACGAGCAGTACTTC. The rearrangement joins TRBV7-9 to TRBJ2-7, with TRBD1 matching over 7 bases. V gave up 5 bases and J gave up 3 bases; unmatched junction bases: 10. The CDR3 contains 15 residues. Germline V lookup: CDR1 SEHNR, CDR2 FQNEAQ (reference sequence). Supplemented by reference TRBV7-9 and TRBJ2-7, the full variable domain reads DTGVSQNPRHKITKRGQNVTFRCDPISEHNRLYWYRQTLGQGPEFLTYFQNEAQLEKSRLLSDRFSAERPKGSFSTLEIQRTEQGDSAMYLCASSGHRDRGYEQYFGPGTRLTVT.